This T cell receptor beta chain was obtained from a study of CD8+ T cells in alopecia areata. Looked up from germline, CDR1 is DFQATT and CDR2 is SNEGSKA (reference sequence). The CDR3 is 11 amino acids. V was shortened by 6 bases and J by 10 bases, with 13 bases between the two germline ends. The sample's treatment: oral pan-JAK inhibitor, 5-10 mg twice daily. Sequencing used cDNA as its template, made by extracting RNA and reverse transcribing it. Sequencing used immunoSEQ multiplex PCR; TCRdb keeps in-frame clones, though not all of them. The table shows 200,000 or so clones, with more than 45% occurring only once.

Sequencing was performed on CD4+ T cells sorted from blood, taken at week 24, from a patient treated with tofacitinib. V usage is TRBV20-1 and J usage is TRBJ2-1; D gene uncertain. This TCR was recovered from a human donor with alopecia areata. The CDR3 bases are TGCAGTGCCGCGTTGGTTCGGGAGCAGTTCTTC. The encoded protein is CSAALVREQFF.